Included here is one TCR beta chain sequence, with context. The table came from immunoSEQ multiplex PCR; TCRdb's copy has only in-frame clones and leaves some out. This repertoire shows some 19,000 clones, around 81% found once; its top ten account for roughly 22%. This sample is drawn from a study of PD-1 blockade in classical Hodgkin lymphoma. Time point defined: cycle 4 day 1 (C4D1), after 5 to 7 weeks of nivolumab. With no exception, relapse followed autologous stem cell transplantation in all patients, and brentuximab vedotin exposure varied. Trimming left V 0 bases short and J 10 bases short, with 16 bases between. Germline CDR1 reads SGHRS; CDR2 reads YFSETQ. This CDR3 is built from 14 residues.

This receptor was obtained from a human donor with classical Hodgkin lymphoma. This chain connects TRBV5-1 to TRBJ1-1; D not certain. Sample: peripheral blood mononuclear cells (PBMCs), taken before the fourth cycle of nivolumab. The CDR3 reads CASSLAGAVEGAFF. DNA of the CDR3: TGCGCCAGCAGCTTGGCCGGAGCAGTGGAAGGAGCTTTCTTT.